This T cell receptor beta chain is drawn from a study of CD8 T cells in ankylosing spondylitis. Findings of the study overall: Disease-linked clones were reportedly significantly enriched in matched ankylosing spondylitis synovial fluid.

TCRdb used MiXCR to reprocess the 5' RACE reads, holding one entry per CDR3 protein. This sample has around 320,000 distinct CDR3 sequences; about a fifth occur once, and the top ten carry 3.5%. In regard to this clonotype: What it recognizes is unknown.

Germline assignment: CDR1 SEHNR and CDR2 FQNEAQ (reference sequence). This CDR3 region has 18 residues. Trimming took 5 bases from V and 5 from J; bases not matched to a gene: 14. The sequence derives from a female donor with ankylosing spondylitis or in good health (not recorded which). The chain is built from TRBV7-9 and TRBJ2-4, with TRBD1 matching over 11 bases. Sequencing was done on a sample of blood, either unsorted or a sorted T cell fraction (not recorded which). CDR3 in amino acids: CASSPGQGVAGSQNIQYF. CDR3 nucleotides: TGTGCCAGCAGCCCGGGACAGGGGGTGGCCGGCAGTCAAAACATTCAGTACTTC.